The 14 T cell receptor beta chains reported below all come from one sample, sequenced in a study of cytomegalovirus exposure and HLA in healthy donors. PCR involved 60 Vbeta and 13 Jbeta primers. Sequencing was performed with immunoSEQ multiplex PCR; in TCRdb, only in-frame clones are kept and a portion is missing. The table shows 200,000 or so clones, with about 80% occurring only once. The sequenced sample consisted of PBMCs. The receptors derive from a woman younger than 35 in good health and CMV-seropositive.

The J gene is TRBJ2-1, the V gene TRBV7-3; the match to TRBD2 covers 11 bases. V gave up 4 bases and J gave up 5 bases; unmatched junction bases: 4. The germline CDR1 and CDR2 sequences are SGHTA and FQGTGA. The CDR3 consists of 15 residues. Here the CDR3 reads CASSSLAGGNNEQFF. CDR3 nucleotide sequence: TGTGCCAGCAGCTCCCTAGCGGGGGGAAACAATGAGCAGTTCTTC.

This clone was picked up a small number of times. The CDR3 DNA is TGTGCCAGCTCCCTCGGACTAGGGGGTGTTAATGAGCAGTTCTTC. It encodes CASSLGLGGVNEQFF. This chain joins TRBV5-4 and TRBJ2-1; maybe TRBD2 (7 bases). V lost 7 bases, J lost 7 bases, and 21 bases lay in between. Germline V gene lookup returns CDR1 SGHNT and CDR2 YYREEE (reference sequence). The CDR3 totals 15 residues.

The gene calls are TRBV6-1 and TRBJ2-5, with TRBD1 identical over 10 bases. Germline values: CDR1 MNHNS, CDR2 SASEGT. The CDR3 runs to 15 residues. The trim removed 5 bases at V and 5 bases at J, leaving 8 bases unmatched. The CDR3 region is CASSRDRGGFETQYF. The CDR3 DNA reads TGTGCCAGCAGTCGGGACAGGGGAGGGTTTGAGACCCAGTACTTC.

The chain joins TRBV5-4 to TRBJ2-5; 8 bases line up with TRBD1. Unmatched junction bases numbered 5, after V lost 4 bases and J lost 0 bases. CDR1 and CDR2 from the germline V gene are SGHNT and YYREEE (reference sequence). The CDR3 contains 15 residues. The CDR3 nucleotides are TGTGCCAGCAGCCCCGGGACAGGAGACCAAGAGACCCAGTACTTC. This sequence encodes CASSPGTGDQETQYF.

V usage is TRBV11-2 and J usage is TRBJ2-7, with D tentatively TRBD2 (7 bases). The CDR3 spans 16 residues. CDR1 is SGHAT, CDR2 FQNNGV, per germline. The V gene lost 2 bases and the J gene lost 5 bases, with 19 bases spanning the gap. The CDR3 loop is CASSLFRGARGHEQYF. As DNA, the CDR3 is TGTGCCAGCAGCTTATTTCGGGGGGCGCGCGGGCACGAGCAGTACTTC.

Regarding this clone: The sample contains more than one DNA sequence encoding this CDR3. This chain joins TRBV6-4 and TRBJ2-3, with D tentatively TRBD2 (5 bases). Germline assignment: CDR1 MRHNA and CDR2 SNTAGT. The CDR3 has 14 amino acids. V lost 0 bases and J lost 3, with 7 bases in between. CDR3 sequence reads: CASSDSPGTDTQYF. CDR3 bases: TGTGCCAGCAGTGACTCCCCGGGGACAGATACGCAGTATTTT.

The rearrangement uses TRBV7-3 and TRBJ2-7, with TRBD2 matching 8 bases. Germline values: CDR1 SGHTA, CDR2 FQGTGA. The CDR3 length is 13 residues. The V gene end was trimmed by 4 bases and the J gene end by 6 bases; junction bases not matched to a gene: 5. The CDR3 nucleotides read TGTGCCAGCAGCTCCTCGCGGGGGGTCGAGCAGTACTTC. It is translated as CASSSSRGVEQYF.

This clone occurred a few times. The J gene is TRBJ2-7, the V gene TRBV27, with D perhaps TRBD2 (5 bases). The length of the CDR3 is 15 residues. The V end was cut by 6 bases, the J end by 3 bases, with 18 bases between. Germline V CDR1 and CDR2: MNHEY, SMNVEV (reference sequence). CDR3 in amino acids: CASSTMWTEHYEQYF. DNA of the CDR3: TGTGCCAGCAGCACTATGTGGACTGAGCACTACGAGCAGTACTTC.

The V call is TRBV11-3, the J call TRBJ2-3; 12 bases fit TRBD2. Germline trimming cut 5 bases from V and 2 bases from J; bases unmatched to any gene: 14. CDR3 length: 19 residues. Germline V gene data show CDR1 as SGHNT and CDR2 as YENEEA. As DNA, the CDR3 is TGTGCCAGCAGCACATACCCCGGGACTAGCGGGCCCTACACAGATACGCAGTATTTT. This translates into CASSTYPGTSGPYTDTQYF.

This chain uses TRBV5-1 with TRBJ1-6; D uncertain. The germline gives CDR1 SGHRS, CDR2 YFSETQ. Trimming took 4 bases from V and 12 from J, leaving 29 bases between them. The CDR3 runs to 18 residues. The CDR3 DNA follows: TGCGCCAGCAGCGAGTTCGGTGAAGAGTTTTTTAGTATTCAACCCCTCCACTTT. Translated, it gives CASSEFGEEFFSIQPLHF.

The count of this clone is one. The rearrangement joins TRBV15 to TRBJ1-4; D remains unclear. V was shortened by 0 bases and J by 3 bases, with 11 bases between the two germline ends. The V gene's germline CDR1 is LNHNV and CDR2 YYDKDF (reference sequence). CDR3 length: 16 residues. CDR3 DNA sequence: TGTGCCACCAGCAGAGATTTTGGAGGGTCTAATGAAAAACTGTTTTTT. Translation: CATSRDFGGSNEKLFF. Looking up the rest from reference TRBV15 and TRBJ1-4 gives the full variable domain: DAMVIQNPRYQVTQFGKPVTLSCSQTLNHNVMYWYQQKSSQAPKLLFHYYDKDFNNEADTPDNFQSRRPNTSFCFLDIRSPGLGDTAMYLCATSRDFGGSNEKLFFGSGTQLSVL.

The J gene is TRBJ2-5, the V gene TRBV27; a possible D gene is TRBD1 (6 bases). This CDR3 contains 15 residues. The V and J ends lost 2 bases and 5 bases respectively, with 15 bases between them. The V gene's germline CDR1 is MNHEY and CDR2 SMNVEV (reference sequence). CDR3 amino acids: CASSLLGASGETQYF. The DNA of the CDR3 is TGTGCCAGCAGTTTACTGGGGGCCTCGGGGGAGACCCAGTACTTC.

V usage is TRBV9 and J usage is TRBJ1-4; D is unclear. The germline V gene has CDR1 SGDLS and CDR2 YYNGEE. The V gene lost 0 bases and the J gene lost 6 bases, with 9 bases spanning the gap. The CDR3 consists of 14 residues. As DNA, the CDR3 is TGTGCCAGCAGCGTAGCTTGGGGAGATGAAAAACTGTTTTTT. Amino acids: CASSVAWGDEKLFF.

The chain joins TRBV5-6 to TRBJ2-6; tentatively, D is TRBD1 (5 bases). V lost 2 bases, J lost 3 bases, and 15 bases lay in between. This CDR3 comprises 17 residues. Germline assignment: CDR1 SGHDT and CDR2 YYEEEE. The CDR3 nucleotides read TGTGCCAGCAGCTTAAGGACACGGGCGGTTGGGGCCAACGTCCTGACTTTC. Translated: CASSLRTRAVGANVLTF.